A selection of T cell receptor beta chains follows, all from one sample in a study of T-cell reconstitution after alpha-beta-depleted transplantation in children. TCRdb re-called the PCR reads with MiXCR, one entry per CDR3 protein. Of about 300,000 distinct CDR3 sequences listed, 6% to 10% are singletons. Sample: peripheral blood, taken 360 days after TCRalphabeta/CD19-depleted stem cell transplant. The receptors here all came from a female patient aged 2-9 years who had a stem cell transplant for Fanconi anemia, so the T cells may come from the graft donor. The CDR3 runs from the conserved cysteine through the conserved F or W. The order of the fields is J gene, D gene, clone size, V gene, CDR3 DNA, CDR3 protein. A D gene is named only where the DNA matches it firmly. Size values are once, few and many counts, or a class for expanded clones, and some rows have none.

j_call: TRBJ1-2; d_call: NA; clone_size: NA; v_call: TRBV2; cdr3_nt: TGTGCCAGCAGTGCCGGGACTAACTATGGCTACACCTTC; cdr3_aa: CASSAGTNYGYTF
j_call: TRBJ1-2; d_call: NA; clone_size: many; v_call: TRBV5-1; cdr3_nt: TGCGCCAGCAGCCCAAACAGGGTCTCGGGGAATGGCTACACCTTC; cdr3_aa: CASSPNRVSGNGYTF
j_call: TRBJ2-5; d_call: NA; clone_size: many; v_call: TRBV20-1; cdr3_nt: TGCAGTGCTAGAGGGGTTTCCCCCCAGGAGACCCAGTACTTC; cdr3_aa: CSARGVSPQETQYF
j_call: TRBJ2-5; d_call: TRBD2; clone_size: many; v_call: TRBV9; cdr3_nt: TGTGCCAGCAGCACCTCGACTAGCGGGTTTCAAGAGACCCAGTACTTC; cdr3_aa: CASSTSTSGFQETQYF
j_call: TRBJ1-1; d_call: TRBD1; clone_size: NA; v_call: TRBV11-2; cdr3_nt: TGTGCCAGCAGCTTAGATCACCCCGACAGGGTAAACATGAACACTGAAGCTTTCTTT; cdr3_aa: CASSLDHPDRVNMNTEAFF
j_call: TRBJ2-5; d_call: TRBD2; clone_size: few; v_call: TRBV3-1; cdr3_nt: TGTGCCAGCAGCTTTAGCGGGGGGTATGAGACCCAGTACTTC; cdr3_aa: CASSFSGGYETQYF
j_call: TRBJ2-1; d_call: NA; clone_size: NA; v_call: TRBV20-1; cdr3_nt: TGCAGTGCTAGAGAGGGGGAGGTTCCCTTACCCTACAGTGAGCAGTTCTTC; cdr3_aa: CSAREGEVPLPYSEQFF
j_call: TRBJ2-7; d_call: NA; clone_size: many; v_call: TRBV12-3/TRBV12-4; cdr3_nt: TGTGCCAGCAGTTTTGGTCAGTTCTACGAGCAGTACTTC; cdr3_aa: CASSFGQFYEQYF
j_call: TRBJ2-7; d_call: TRBD2; clone_size: many; v_call: TRBV27; cdr3_nt: TGTGCCAGCAGGGAAGCGGGGGGGTTCGAGCAGTACTTC; cdr3_aa: CASREAGGFEQYF
j_call: TRBJ2-3; d_call: NA; clone_size: few; v_call: TRBV7-9; cdr3_nt: TGTGCCAGCAGCCCCGCCCTCACAGATACGCAGTATTTT; cdr3_aa: CASSPALTDTQYF
j_call: TRBJ2-7; d_call: NA; clone_size: many; v_call: TRBV20-1; cdr3_nt: TGCAGTGCTAGAGATGGCAGGGGATTTTACGAGCAGTACTTC; cdr3_aa: CSARDGRGFYEQYF
j_call: TRBJ2-7; d_call: NA; clone_size: many; v_call: TRBV4-1; cdr3_nt: TGCGCCAGCAGCCCCCAACGGGGCGAATACGAGCAGTACTTC; cdr3_aa: CASSPQRGEYEQYF
j_call: TRBJ2-7; d_call: TRBD1; clone_size: many; v_call: TRBV10-3; cdr3_nt: TGTGCCATCAGTGAGTCGATGGGGCAGGGGGTCTCCTACGAGCAGTACTTC; cdr3_aa: CAISESMGQGVSYEQYF
j_call: TRBJ2-3; d_call: NA; clone_size: many; v_call: TRBV5-1; cdr3_nt: TGCGCCAGCACCACCGGAGTGAACACAGATACGCAGTATTTT; cdr3_aa: CASTTGVNTDTQYF
j_call: TRBJ2-5; d_call: TRBD2; clone_size: few; v_call: TRBV28; cdr3_nt: TGTGCCAGCAGGCGAGGGAGGGTCGAGACCCAGTACTTC; cdr3_aa: CASRRGRVETQYF
j_call: TRBJ1-3; d_call: NA; clone_size: few; v_call: TRBV6-1; cdr3_nt: TGTGCCAGCAGTGATATACCTGGAAACACCATATATTTT; cdr3_aa: CASSDIPGNTIYF
j_call: TRBJ2-2; d_call: NA; clone_size: few; v_call: TRBV6-1; cdr3_nt: TGTGCCACTCATAGATCGACAGGTCCGAACACCGGGGAGCTGTTTTTT; cdr3_aa: CATHRSTGPNTGELFF
j_call: TRBJ2-1; d_call: NA; clone_size: once; v_call: TRBV7-2; cdr3_nt: TGTGCCAGCAGCTTAGCCCCCCCCGCAGGGGGGGCCAAAGATGAGCAGTTCTTC; cdr3_aa: CASSLAPPAGGAKDEQFF
j_call: TRBJ2-2; d_call: NA; clone_size: few; v_call: TRBV7-9; cdr3_nt: TGTGCCAGCAGCCTCCGGGGGGCGTACACCGGGGAGCTGTTTTTT; cdr3_aa: CASSLRGAYTGELFF
j_call: TRBJ2-2; d_call: NA; clone_size: NA; v_call: TRBV30; cdr3_nt: TGTGCCTGGTTCAGGGACACCGGGGAGCTGTTTTTT; cdr3_aa: CAWFRDTGELFF
j_call: TRBJ1-4; d_call: NA; clone_size: NA; v_call: TRBV6-1; cdr3_nt: TGTGCCAGCAGTGGGGAAAATGAAAAACTGTTTTTT; cdr3_aa: CASSGENEKLFF
j_call: TRBJ2-7; d_call: NA; clone_size: few; v_call: TRBV28; cdr3_nt: TGTGCCAGCAGTGACCAAGGGGCGCTTGAGGACGAGCAGTACTTC; cdr3_aa: CASSDQGALEDEQYF
j_call: TRBJ2-7; d_call: TRBD2; clone_size: many; v_call: TRBV9; cdr3_nt: TGTGCCAGCAGCGTAAAAGGGGGCGGGACTAGCGACGAGCAGTACTTC; cdr3_aa: CASSVKGGGTSDEQYF
j_call: TRBJ2-7; d_call: NA; clone_size: many; v_call: TRBV28; cdr3_nt: TGTGCCAGCAGACCTGGACAGTTCTACGAGCAGTACTTC; cdr3_aa: CASRPGQFYEQYF
j_call: TRBJ1-6; d_call: TRBD1; clone_size: few; v_call: TRBV28; cdr3_nt: TGTGCCAGCAGGCAGGGGGGTTCACCCCTCCACTTT; cdr3_aa: CASRQGGSPLHF
j_call: TRBJ2-1; d_call: NA; clone_size: once; v_call: TRBV6-1; cdr3_nt: TGTGCCAGCAAGAGCCACCGGGTCCGCCCTTACAATGAGCAGTTCTTC; cdr3_aa: CASKSHRVRPYNEQFF